The sequence of this TCR beta chain was determined in a study of early T cells in non-severe SARS-CoV-2 infection. Study summary: Bulk RNA isolated from unsorted whole blood underwent sequencing; chains were not paired.

CDR3 length equals 14 residues. CDR1 is SGHVS and CDR2 is FNYEAQ in the germline V gene. Trimming took off 0 bases at V and 3 bases at J, with 7 bases between the two ends. The protocol attached unique molecular identifiers to individual cDNA molecules. TCRdb reprocessed the 5' RACE reads via MiXCR and lists one record per CDR3 protein. The table has more than 25,000 distinct CDR3 sequences, less than 6% seen once; the top ten hold approximately 5%. Points on this clonotype: A much larger clone differs by one base, so this may be a read error.

J is TRBJ2-3 and V is TRBV7-6, with unresolved D. The sequence was collected from an adult who was a healthcare worker with PCR-confirmed SARS-CoV-2 infection or an uninfected control (not recorded which). This sample comprised whole blood, obtained at baseline. The CDR3 sequence: CASSLAPGTDTQYF. CDR3 nucleotide sequence: TGTGCCAGCAGCTTAGCGCCCGGGACAGATACGCAGTATTTT.